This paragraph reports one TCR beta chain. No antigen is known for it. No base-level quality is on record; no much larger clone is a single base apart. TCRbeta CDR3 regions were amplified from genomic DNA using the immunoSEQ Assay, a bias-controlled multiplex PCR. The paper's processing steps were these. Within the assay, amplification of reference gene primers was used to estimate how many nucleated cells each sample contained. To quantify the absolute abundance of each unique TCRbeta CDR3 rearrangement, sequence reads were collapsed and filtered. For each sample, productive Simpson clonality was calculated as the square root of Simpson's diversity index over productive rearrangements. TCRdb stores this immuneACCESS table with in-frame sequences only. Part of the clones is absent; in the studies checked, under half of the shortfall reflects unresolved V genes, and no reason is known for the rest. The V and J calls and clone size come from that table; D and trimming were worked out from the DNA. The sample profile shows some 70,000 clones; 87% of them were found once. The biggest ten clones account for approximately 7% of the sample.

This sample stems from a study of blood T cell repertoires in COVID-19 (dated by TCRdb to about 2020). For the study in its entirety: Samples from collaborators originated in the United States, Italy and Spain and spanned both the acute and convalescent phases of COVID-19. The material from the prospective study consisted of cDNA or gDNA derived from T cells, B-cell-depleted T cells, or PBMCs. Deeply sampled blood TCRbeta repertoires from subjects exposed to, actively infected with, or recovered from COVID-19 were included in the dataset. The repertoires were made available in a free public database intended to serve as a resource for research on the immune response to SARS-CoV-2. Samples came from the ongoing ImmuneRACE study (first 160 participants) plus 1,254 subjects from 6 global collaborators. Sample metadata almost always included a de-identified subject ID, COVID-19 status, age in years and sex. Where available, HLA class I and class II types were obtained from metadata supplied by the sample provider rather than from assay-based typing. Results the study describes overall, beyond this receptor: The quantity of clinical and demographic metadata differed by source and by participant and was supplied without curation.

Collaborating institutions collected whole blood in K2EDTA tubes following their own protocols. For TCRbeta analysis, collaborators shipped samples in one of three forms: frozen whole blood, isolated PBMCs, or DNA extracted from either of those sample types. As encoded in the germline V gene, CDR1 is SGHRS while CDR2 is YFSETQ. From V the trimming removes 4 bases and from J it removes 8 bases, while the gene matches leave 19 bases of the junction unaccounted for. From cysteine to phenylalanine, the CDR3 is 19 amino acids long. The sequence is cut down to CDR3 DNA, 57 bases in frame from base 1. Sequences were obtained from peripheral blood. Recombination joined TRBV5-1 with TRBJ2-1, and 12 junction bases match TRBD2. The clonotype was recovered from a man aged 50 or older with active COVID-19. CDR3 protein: CASSRLTTSGGLVRYEQFF. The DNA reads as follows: TGCGCCAGCAGCAGGCTCACGACTAGCGGGGGCTTAGTCCGCTATGAGCAGTTCTTC.